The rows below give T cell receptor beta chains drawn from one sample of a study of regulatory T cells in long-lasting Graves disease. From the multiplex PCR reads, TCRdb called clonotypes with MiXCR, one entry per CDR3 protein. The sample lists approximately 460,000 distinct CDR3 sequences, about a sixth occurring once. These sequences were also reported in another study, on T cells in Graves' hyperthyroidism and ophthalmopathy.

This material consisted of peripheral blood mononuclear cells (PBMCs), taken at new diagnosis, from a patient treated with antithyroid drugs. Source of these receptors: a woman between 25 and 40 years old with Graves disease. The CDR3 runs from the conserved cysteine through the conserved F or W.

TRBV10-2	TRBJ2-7	CASKGLAGGPSPTEQYF
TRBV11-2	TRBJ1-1	CASSLVTVNTEAFF
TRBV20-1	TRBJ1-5	CSAMRRGQPQHF
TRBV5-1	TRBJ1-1	CASSGTPSNTEAFF
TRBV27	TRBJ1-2	CASSNGTDFYGYTF
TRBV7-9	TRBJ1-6	CASSPLRGASAPLHF
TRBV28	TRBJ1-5	CASRYRVNQPQHF
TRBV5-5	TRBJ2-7	CASSLGATLRSYEQYF
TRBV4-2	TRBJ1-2	CASSHEPGQGLYGYTF
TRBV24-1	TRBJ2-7	CATSAPLTYEQYF
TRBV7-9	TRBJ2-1	CASSLELAGVDEQFF
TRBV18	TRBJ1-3	CASSREDWGSGNTIYF
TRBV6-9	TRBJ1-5	CASSYDRVQPQHF
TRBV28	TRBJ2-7	CASSGQGFPTYEQYF
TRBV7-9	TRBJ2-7	CASSGGPRIDEQYF
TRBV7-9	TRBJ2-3	CASSALGGHTSTDTQYF
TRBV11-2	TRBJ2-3	CASSVSRRDTQYF
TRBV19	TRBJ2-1	CASRPTGSYNEQFF
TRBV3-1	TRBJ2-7	CASSRGIEQYF
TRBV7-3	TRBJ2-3	CASSLAGDPSTDTQYF
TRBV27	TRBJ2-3	CASSSRDPGGGSGTDTQYF
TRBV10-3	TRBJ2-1	CAISGRGAGDSDEQFF
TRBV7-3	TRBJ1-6	CASSPQRTPLHF
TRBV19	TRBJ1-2	CASSIALRGNYGYTF
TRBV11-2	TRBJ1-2	CASSSGSPYYGYTF
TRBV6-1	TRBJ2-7	CASSTDRNDYEQYF
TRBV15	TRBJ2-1	CATSSRGNEQFF
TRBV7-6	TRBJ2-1	CASQPISGSYNEQFF